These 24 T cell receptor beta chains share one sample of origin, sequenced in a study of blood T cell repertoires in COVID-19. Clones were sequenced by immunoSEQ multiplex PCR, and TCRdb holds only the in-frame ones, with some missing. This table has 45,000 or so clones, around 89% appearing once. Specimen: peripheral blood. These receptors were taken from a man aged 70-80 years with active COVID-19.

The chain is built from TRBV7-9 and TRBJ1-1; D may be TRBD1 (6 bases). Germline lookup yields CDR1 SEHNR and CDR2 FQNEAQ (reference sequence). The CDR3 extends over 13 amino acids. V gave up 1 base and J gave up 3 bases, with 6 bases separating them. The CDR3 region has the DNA TGTGCCAGCAGCTTAGAGGGGGACACTGAAGCTTTCTTT. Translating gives CASSLEGDTEAFF.

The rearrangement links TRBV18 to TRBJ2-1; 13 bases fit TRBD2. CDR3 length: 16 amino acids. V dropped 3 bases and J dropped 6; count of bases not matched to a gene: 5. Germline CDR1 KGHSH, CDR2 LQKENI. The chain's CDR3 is CASSPTSGGAANEQFF. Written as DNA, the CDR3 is TGTGCCAGCTCACCTACTAGCGGGGGGGCAGCCAATGAGCAGTTCTTC.

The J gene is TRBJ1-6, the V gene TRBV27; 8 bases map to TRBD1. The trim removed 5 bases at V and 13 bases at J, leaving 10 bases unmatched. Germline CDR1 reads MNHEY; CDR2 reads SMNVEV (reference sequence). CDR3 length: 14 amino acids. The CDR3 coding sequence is TGTGCCAGCAGTGAACAGGGGGTAAGGAGTCCCCTCCACTTT. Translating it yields CASSEQGVRSPLHF.

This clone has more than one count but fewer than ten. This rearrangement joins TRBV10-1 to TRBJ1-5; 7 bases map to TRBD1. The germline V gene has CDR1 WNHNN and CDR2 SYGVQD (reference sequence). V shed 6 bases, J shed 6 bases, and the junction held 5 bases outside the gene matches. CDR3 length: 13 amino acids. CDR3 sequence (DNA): TGCGCCAGCAGCGATGACAGGGCTCAGCCCCAGCATTTT. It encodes CASSDDRAQPQHF.

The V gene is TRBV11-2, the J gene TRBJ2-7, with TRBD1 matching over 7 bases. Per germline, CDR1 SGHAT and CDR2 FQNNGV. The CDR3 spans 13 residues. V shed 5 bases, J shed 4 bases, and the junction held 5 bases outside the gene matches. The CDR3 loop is CASSRDSTYEQYF. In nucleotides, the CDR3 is TGTGCCAGCAGCCGGGACAGCACTTACGAGCAGTACTTC.

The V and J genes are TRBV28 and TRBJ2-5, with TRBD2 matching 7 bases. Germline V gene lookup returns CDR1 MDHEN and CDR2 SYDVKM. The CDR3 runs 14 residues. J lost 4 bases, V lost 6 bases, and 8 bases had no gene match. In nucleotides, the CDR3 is TGTGCCAGCAGCCCCGGACTAGTAGGAGAGACCCAGTACTTC. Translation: CASSPGLVGETQYF.

CDR3 sequence: CASRTQGAGNSPLHF. The CDR3 DNA is TGTGCCAGCAGAACCCAGGGGGCGGGAAATTCACCCCTCCACTTT. The genes are TRBV7-2 and TRBJ1-6; TRBD1 agrees at 8 bases. Germline V lookup: CDR1 SGHTA, CDR2 FQGNSA. This CDR3 is built from 15 residues. The V gene end was trimmed by 6 bases and the J gene end by 7 bases; junction bases not matched to a gene: 8.

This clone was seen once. CDR3 DNA: TGTGCCAGCAGCCCACCTACCGGGACAGGGTCCTACGAGCAGTACTTC. Translated: CASSPPTGTGSYEQYF. The chain links TRBV7-9 to TRBJ2-7, with 9 bases matching TRBD1. J lost 1 base, V lost 5 bases, and 9 bases had no gene match. There are 16 residues in the CDR3. Germline V gene data show CDR1 as SEHNR and CDR2 as FQNEAQ (reference sequence).

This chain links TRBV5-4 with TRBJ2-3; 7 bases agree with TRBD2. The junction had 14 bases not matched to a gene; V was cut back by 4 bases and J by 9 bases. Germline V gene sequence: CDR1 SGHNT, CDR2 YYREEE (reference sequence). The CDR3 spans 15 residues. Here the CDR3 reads CASSPRTGEGSTQYF. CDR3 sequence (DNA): TGTGCCAGCAGCCCAAGGACTGGGGAGGGAAGCACGCAGTATTTT.

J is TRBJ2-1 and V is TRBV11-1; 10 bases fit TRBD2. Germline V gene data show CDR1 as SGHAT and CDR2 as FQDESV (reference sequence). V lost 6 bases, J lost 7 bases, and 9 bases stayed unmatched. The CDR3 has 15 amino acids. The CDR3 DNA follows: TGTGCCAGCAGATCAACTAGCGGGGCCCGGAATGAGCAGTTCTTC. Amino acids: CASRSTSGARNEQFF.

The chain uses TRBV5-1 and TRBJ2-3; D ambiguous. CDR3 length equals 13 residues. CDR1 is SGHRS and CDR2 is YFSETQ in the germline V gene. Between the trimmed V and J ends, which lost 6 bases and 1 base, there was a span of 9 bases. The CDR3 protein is CASTRGGTDTQYF. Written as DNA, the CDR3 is TGCGCCAGCACAAGAGGAGGCACAGATACGCAGTATTTT.

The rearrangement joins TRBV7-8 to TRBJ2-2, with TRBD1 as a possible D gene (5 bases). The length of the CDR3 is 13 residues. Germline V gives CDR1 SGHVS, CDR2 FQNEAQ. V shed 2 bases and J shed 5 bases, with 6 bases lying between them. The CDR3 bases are TGTGCCAGCAGCTTAAAGGGGACCGGGGAGCTGTTTTTT. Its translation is CASSLKGTGELFF. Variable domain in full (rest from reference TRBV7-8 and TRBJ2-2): GAGVSQSPRYKVAKRGQDVALRCDPISGHVSLFWYQQALGQGPEFLTYFQNEAQLDKSGLPSDRFFAERPEGSVSTLKIQRTQQEDSAVYLCASSLKGTGELFFGEGSRLTVL.

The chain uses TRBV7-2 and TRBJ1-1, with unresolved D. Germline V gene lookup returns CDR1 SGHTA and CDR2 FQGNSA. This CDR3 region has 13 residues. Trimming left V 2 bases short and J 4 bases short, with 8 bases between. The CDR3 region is CASSLTRGTEAFF. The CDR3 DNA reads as TGTGCCAGCAGCTTAACCCGAGGCACTGAAGCTTTCTTT.

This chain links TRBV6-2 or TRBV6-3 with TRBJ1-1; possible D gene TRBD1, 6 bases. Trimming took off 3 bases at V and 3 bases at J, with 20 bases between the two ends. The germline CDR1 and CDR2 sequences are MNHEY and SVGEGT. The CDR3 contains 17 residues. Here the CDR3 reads CASSYPLGGARDTEAFF. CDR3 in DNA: TGTGCCAGCAGTTATCCTCTGGGGGGGGCACGGGACACTGAAGCTTTCTTT.

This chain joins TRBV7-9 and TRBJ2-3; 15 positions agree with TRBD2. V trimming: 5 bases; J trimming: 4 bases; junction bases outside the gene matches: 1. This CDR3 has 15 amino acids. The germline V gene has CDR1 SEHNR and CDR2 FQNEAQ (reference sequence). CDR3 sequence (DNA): TGTGCCAGCAGCGGGACTAGCGGGGGGTCAGATACGCAGTATTTT. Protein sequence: CASSGTSGGSDTQYF.

For the CDR3, the DNA is TGTGCCAGCAGCAGGGACACCTATGGCTACACCTTC. It codes for CASSRDTYGYTF. V is TRBV28 and J is TRBJ1-2; D is possibly TRBD1 (6 bases). Trimming left V 6 bases short and J 4 bases short, with 9 bases between. The CDR3 consists of 12 residues. Per germline, CDR1 MDHEN and CDR2 SYDVKM.

The CDR3 spells CASSQDTQVSEQYF. CDR3 DNA: TGCGCCAGCAGCCAAGATACTCAGGTCTCCGAGCAGTACTTC. The gene calls are TRBV4-1 and TRBJ2-7; D gene unclear. The CDR3 runs 14 residues. Trimming took 0 bases from V and 6 from J, leaving 12 bases between them. The germline V gene encodes CDR1 MGHRA and CDR2 YSYEKL.

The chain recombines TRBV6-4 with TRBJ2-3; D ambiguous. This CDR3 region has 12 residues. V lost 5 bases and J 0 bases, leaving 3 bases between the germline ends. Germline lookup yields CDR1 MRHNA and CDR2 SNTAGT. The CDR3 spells CASSLSTDTQYF. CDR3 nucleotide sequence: TGTGCCAGCAGTCTTAGCACAGATACGCAGTATTTT.

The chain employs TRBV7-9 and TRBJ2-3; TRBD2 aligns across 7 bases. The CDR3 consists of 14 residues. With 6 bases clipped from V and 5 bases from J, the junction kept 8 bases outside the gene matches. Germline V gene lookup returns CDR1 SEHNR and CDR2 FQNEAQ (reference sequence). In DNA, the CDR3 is TGTGCCAGCAGACCCGGACTAGGGGTAGATACGCAGTATTTT. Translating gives CASRPGLGVDTQYF.

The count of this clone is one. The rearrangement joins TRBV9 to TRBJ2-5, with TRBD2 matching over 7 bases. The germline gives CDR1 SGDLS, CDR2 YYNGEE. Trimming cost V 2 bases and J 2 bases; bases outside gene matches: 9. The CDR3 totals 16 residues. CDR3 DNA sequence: TGTGCCAGCAGCGTGACGCCGGGGGGTGGGCAAGAGACCCAGTACTTC. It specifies CASSVTPGGGQETQYF.

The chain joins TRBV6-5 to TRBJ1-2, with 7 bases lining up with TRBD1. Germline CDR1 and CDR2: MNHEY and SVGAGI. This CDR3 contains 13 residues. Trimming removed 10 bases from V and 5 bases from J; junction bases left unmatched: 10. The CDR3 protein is CATSRDSRYGYTF. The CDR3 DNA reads TGTGCCACCTCCCGGGACAGCCGGTATGGCTACACCTTC.

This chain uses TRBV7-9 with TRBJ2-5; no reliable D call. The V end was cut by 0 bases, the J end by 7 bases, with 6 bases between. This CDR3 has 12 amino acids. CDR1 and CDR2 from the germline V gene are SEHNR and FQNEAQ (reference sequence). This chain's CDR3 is CASSLASGTQYF. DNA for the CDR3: TGTGCCAGCAGCTTAGCTTCCGGGACCCAGTACTTC.

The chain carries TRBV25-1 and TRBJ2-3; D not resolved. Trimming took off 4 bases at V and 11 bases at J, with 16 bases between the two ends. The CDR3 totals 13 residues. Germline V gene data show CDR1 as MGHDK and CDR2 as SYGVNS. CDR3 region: CASSAGGAFGQYF. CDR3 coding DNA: TGTGCCAGCAGTGCTGGTGGTGCATTCGGGCAGTATTTT.

The CDR3 DNA follows: TGTGCCAGCAGTAGCAACCGGGGACAGGGCACCGGGGAGCTGTTTTTT. Translation gives CASSSNRGQGTGELFF. The chain joins TRBV6-2 or TRBV6-3 to TRBJ2-2; 9 bases line up with TRBD1. V lost 5 bases and J lost 4; bases outside the gene matches: 8. The CDR3 sequence is 16 residues long. Germline V gene data show CDR1 as MNHEY and CDR2 as SVGEGT.